The source of this T cell receptor beta chain is a study of cytomegalovirus exposure and HLA in healthy donors. PCR involved 60 Vbeta and 13 Jbeta primers. Repertoires were generated with immunoSEQ multiplex PCR, while TCRdb's copy carries only in-frame clones and drops some. The sample holds some 110,000 clones. The sequence derives from a man aged 18 to 30 in good health and CMV-seronegative. Sequenced input: PBMCs.

The CDR3 DNA sequence: TGTGCCAGCTCACTCCCACAGGGGTTGAATGGCTACACCTTC. Residues: CASSLPQGLNGYTF. The chain couples TRBV27 to TRBJ1-2, with 7 bases that match TRBD1. V trimming: 8 bases; J trimming: 6 bases; junction bases outside the gene matches: 12. This CDR3 comprises 14 residues. The germline gives CDR1 MNHEY, CDR2 SMNVEV (reference sequence).